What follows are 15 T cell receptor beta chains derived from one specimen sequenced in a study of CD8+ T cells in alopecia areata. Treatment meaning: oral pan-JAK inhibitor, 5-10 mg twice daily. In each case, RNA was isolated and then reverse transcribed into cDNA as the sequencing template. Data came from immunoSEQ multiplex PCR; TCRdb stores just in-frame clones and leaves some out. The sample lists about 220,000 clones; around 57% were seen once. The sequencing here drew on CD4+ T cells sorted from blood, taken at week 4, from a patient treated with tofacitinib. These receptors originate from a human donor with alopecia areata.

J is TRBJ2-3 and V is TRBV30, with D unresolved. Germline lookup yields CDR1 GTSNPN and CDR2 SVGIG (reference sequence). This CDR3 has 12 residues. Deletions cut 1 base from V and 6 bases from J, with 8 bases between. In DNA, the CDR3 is TGTGCCTGGAGTGCCCGCTCTGATACGCAGTATTTT. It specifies CAWSARSDTQYF.

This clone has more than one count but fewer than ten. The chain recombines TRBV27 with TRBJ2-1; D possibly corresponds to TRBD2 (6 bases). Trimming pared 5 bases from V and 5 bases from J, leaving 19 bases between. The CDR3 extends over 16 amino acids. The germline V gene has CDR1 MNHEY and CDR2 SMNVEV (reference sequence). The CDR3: CASSRWGGVDNNEQFF. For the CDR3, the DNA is TGTGCCAGCAGTCGTTGGGGCGGGGTCGATAACAATGAGCAGTTCTTC.

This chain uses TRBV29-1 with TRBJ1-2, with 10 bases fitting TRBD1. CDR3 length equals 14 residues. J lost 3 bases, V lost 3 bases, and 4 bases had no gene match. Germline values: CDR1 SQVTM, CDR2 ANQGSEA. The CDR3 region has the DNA TGCAGCGTTGACGACAGGGGGCGCGACTATGGCTACACCTTC. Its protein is CSVDDRGRDYGYTF.

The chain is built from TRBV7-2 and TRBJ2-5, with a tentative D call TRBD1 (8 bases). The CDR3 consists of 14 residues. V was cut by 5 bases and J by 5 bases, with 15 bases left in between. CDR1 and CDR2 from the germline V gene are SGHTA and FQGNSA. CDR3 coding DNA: TGTGCCAGCAGCCCCAGGGGGCGGGGGGAGACCCAGTACTTC. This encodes CASSPRGRGETQYF. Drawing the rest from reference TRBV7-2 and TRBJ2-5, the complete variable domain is GAGVSQSPSNKVTEKGKDVELRCDPISGHTALYWYRQSLGQGLEFLIYFQGNSAPDKSGLPSDRFSAERTGGSVSTLTIQRTQQEDSAVYLCASSPRGRGETQYFGPGTRLLVL.

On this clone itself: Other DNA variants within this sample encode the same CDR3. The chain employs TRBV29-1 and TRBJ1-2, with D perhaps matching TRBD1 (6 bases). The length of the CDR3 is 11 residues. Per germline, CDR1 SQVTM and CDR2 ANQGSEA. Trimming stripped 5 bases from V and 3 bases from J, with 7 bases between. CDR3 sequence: CSVSGDYGYTF. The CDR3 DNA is TGCAGCGTTTCAGGGGACTATGGCTACACCTTC.

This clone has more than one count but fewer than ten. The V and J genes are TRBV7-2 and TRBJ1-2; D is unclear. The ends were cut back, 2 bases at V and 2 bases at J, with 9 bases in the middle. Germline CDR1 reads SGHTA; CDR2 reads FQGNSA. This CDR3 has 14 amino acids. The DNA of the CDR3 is TGTGCCAGCAGCTTACGGACTGAGAACTATGGCTACACCTTC. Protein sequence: CASSLRTENYGYTF.

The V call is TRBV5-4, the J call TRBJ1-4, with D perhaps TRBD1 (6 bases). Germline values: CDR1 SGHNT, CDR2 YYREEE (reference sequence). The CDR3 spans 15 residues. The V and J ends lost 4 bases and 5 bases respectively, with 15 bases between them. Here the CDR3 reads CASSPTRGRNEKLFF. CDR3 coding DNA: TGTGCCAGCAGCCCAACCAGGGGCAGAAATGAAAAACTGTTTTTT.

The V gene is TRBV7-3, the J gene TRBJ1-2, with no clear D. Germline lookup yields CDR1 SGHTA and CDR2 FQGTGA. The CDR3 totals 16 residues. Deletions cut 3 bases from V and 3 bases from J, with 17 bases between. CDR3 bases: TGTGCCAGCAGCTTTGGCCCTCTACAGTCAGACTATGGCTACACCTTC. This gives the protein CASSFGPLQSDYGYTF. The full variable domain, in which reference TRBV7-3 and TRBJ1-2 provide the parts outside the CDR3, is GAGVSQTPSNKVTEKGKYVELRCDPISGHTALYWYRQSLGQGPEFLIYFQGTGAADDSGLPNDRFFAVRPEGSVSTLKIQRTERGDSAVYLCASSFGPLQSDYGYTFGSGTRLTVV.

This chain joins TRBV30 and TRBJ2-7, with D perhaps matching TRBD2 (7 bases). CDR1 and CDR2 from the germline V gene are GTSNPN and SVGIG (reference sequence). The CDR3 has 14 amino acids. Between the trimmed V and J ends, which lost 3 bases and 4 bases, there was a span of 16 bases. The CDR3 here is CAWRFGGPSYEQYF. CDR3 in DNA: TGTGCCTGGAGGTTCGGGGGGCCTAGTTACGAGCAGTACTTC.

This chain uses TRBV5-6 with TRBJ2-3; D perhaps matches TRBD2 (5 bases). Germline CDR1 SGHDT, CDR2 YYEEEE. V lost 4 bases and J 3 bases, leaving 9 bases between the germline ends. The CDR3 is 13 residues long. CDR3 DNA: TGTGCCAGCAGCCGAAGACTAACAGATACGCAGTATTTT. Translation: CASSRRLTDTQYF.

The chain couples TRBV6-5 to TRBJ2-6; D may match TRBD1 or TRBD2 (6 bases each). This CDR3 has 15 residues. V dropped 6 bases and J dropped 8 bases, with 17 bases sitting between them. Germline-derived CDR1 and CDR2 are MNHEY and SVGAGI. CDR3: CASSPGGQTSNVLTF. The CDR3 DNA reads TGTGCCAGCAGCCCTGGGGGGCAGACGTCCAACGTCCTGACTTTC.

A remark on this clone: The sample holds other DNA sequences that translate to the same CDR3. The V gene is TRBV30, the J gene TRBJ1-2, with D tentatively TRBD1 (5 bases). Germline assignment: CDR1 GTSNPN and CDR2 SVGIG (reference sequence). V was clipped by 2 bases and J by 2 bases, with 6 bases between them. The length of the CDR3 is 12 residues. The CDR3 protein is CAWSQGNYGYTF. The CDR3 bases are TGTGCCTGGAGTCAGGGCAACTATGGCTACACCTTC.

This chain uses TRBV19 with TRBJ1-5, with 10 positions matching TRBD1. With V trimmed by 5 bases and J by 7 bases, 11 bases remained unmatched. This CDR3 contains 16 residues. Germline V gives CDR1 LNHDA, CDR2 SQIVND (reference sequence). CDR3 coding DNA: TGTGCCAGTAGTTTAACGGGGACAGGGGTTCACCAGCCCCAGCATTTT. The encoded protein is CASSLTGTGVHQPQHF.

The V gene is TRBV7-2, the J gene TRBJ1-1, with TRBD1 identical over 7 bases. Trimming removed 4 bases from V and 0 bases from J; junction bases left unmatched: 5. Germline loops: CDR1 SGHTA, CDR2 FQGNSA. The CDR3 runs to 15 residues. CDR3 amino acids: CASSSGQLMNTEAFF. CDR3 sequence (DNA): TGTGCCAGCAGCTCGGGACAGCTCATGAACACTGAAGCTTTCTTT.

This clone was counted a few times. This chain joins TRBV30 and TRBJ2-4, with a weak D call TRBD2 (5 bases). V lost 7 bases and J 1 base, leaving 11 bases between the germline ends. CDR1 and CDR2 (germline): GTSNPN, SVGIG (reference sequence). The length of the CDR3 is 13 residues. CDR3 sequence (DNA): TGTGCCTCTTCCTCGGGGGCCAAAAACATTCAGTACTTC. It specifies CASSSGAKNIQYF.